This T cell receptor beta chain was profiled in a study of cytomegalovirus exposure and HLA in healthy donors. Whole-study context: It was reported in a later analysis that the approximately 110 validation repertoires used the same platform as the 550 to 800 first-cohort repertoires.

V lost 6 bases and J lost 6, with 9 bases in between. Germline V gene lookup returns CDR1 MDHEN and CDR2 SYDVKM. This CDR3 has 12 residues. Notes on the study in general: Researchers counted roughly 150 TCR beta chains as cytomegalovirus-associated.

As regards this clone: Antigen specificity is unknown.

Generated by immunoSEQ multiplex PCR, the TCRdb table keeps only in-frame clones and is missing some. Among tens of thousands of clones listed, 95% to 97% were seen once. The chain combines TRBV28 with TRBJ2-1; no reliable D call. The material sequenced was PBMCs. The TCR sequence derives from a man aged 18-30 years in good health and CMV-seropositive. The CDR3 sequence: CASSLTRNEQFF. CDR3 DNA sequence: TGTGCCAGCAGCCTAACTCGCAATGAGCAGTTCTTC. The complete variable domain, with remaining parts taken from reference TRBV28 and TRBJ2-1, reads DVKVTQSSRYLVKRTGEKVFLECVQDMDHENMFWYRQDPGLGLRLIYFSYDVKMKEKGDIPEGYSVSREKKERFSLILESASTNQTSMYLCASSLTRNEQFFGPGTRLTVL.